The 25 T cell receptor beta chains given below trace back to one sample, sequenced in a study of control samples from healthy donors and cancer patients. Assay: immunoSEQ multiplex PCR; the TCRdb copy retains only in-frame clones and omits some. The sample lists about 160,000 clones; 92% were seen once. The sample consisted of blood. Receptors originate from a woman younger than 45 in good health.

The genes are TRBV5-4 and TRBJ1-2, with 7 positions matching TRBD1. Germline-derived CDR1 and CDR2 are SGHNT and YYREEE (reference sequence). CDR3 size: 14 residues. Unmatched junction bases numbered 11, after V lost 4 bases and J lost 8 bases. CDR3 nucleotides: TGTGCCAGCAGCCAACAAGAAGACAGGGCCGGCTACACCTTC. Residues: CASSQQEDRAGYTF.

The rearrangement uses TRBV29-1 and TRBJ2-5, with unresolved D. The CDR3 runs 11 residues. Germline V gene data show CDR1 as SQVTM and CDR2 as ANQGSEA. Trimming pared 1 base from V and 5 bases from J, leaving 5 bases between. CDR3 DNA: TGCAGCGTTGAAGGGTTCGAGACCCAGTACTTC. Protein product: CSVEGFETQYF.

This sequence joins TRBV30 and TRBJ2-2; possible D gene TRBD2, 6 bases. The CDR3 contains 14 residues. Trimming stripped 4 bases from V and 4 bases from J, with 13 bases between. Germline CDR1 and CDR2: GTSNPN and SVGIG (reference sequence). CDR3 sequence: CAWKGLSFTGELFF. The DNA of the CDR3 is TGTGCCTGGAAGGGACTTTCTTTCACCGGGGAGCTGTTTTTT. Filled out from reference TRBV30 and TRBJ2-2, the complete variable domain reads SQTIHQWPATLVQPVGSPLSLECTVEGTSNPNLYWYRQAAGRGLQLLFYSVGIGQISSEVPQNLSASRPQDRQFILSSKKLLLSDSGFYLCAWKGLSFTGELFFGEGSRLTVL.

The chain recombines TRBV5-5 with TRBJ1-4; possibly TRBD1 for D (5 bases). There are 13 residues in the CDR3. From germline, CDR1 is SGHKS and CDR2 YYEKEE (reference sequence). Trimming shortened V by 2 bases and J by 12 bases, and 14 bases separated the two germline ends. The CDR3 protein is CASSFFGDGELFF. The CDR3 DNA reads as TGTGCCAGCAGCTTCTTTGGGGACGGAGAACTGTTTTTT.

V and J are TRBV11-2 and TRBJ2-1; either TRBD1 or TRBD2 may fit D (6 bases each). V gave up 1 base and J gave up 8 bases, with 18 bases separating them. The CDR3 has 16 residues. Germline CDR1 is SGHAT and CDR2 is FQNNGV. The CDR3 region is CASSLGGSGGSHEQFF. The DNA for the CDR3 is TGTGCCAGCAGCTTAGGGGGGTCCGGGGGCTCCCATGAGCAGTTCTTC.

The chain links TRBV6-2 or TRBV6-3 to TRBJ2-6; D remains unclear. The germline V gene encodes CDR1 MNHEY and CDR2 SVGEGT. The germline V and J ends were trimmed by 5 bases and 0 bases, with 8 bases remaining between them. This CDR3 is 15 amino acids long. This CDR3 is CASSITYSGANVLTF. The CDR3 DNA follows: TGTGCCAGCAGTATCACTTACTCTGGGGCCAACGTCCTGACTTTC.

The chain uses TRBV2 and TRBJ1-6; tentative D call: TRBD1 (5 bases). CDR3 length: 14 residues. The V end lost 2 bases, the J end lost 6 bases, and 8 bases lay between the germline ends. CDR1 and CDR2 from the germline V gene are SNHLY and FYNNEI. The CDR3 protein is CASSEQGINSPLHF. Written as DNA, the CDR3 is TGTGCCAGCAGTGAACAGGGTATTAATTCACCCCTCCACTTT.

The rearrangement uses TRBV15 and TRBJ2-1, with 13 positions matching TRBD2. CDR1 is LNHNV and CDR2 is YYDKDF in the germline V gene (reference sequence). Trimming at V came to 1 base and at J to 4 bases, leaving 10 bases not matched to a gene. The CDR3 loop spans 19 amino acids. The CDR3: CATSRAKAGTSGKYNEQFF. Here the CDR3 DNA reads TGTGCCACCAGCAGAGCCAAGGCCGGGACTAGCGGGAAGTACAATGAGCAGTTCTTC.

In DNA form, the CDR3 reads TGTGCCAGTAGTATTGGGGGGCACAACACCGGGGAGCTGTTTTTT. Protein sequence: CASSIGGHNTGELFF. J is TRBJ2-2 and V is TRBV19; D assignment may be TRBD1 or TRBD2 (6 bases each). The CDR3 covers 15 residues. CDR1 and CDR2 (germline): LNHDA, SQIVND (reference sequence). The V gene lost 3 bases and the J gene lost 2 bases, with 10 bases spanning the gap. Full variable domain (remainder filled in from reference TRBV19 and TRBJ2-2): DGGITQSPKYLFRKEGQNVTLSCEQNLNHDAMYWYRQDPGQGLRLIYYSQIVNDFQKGDIAEGYSVSREKKESFPLTVTSAQKNPTAFYLCASSIGGHNTGELFFGEGSRLTVL.

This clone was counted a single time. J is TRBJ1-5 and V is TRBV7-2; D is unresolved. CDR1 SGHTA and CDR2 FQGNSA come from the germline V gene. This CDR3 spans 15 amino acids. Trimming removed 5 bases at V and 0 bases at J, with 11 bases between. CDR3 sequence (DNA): TGTGCCAGCAGCCCGGGGTTCTATAGCAATCAGCCCCAGCATTTT. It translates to CASSPGFYSNQPQHF.

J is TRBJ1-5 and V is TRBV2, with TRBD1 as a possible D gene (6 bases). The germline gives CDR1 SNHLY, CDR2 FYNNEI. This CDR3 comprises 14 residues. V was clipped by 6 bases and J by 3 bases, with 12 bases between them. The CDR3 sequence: CASRQKGDNQPQHF. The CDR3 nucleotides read TGTGCCAGCAGGCAAAAGGGGGACAATCAGCCCCAGCATTTT.

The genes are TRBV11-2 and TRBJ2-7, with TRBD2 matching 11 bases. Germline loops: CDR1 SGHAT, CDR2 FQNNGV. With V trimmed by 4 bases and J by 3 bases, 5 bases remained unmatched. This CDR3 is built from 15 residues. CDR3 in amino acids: CASSSGTSGYYEQYF. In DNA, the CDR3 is TGTGCCAGCAGCTCTGGGACTAGCGGTTACTACGAGCAGTACTTC.

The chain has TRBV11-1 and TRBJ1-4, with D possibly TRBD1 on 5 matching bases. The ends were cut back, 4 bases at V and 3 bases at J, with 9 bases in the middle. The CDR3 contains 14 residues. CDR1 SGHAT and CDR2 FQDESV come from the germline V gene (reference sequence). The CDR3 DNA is TGTGCCAGCAGCTCGACAGCCGCTAATGAAAAACTGTTTTTT. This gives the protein CASSSTAANEKLFF. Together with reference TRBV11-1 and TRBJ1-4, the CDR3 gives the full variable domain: EAEVAQSPRYKITEKSQAVAFWCDPISGHATLYWYRQILGQGPELLVQFQDESVVDDSQLPKDRFSAERLKGVDSTLKIQPAELGDSAMYLCASSSTAANEKLFFGSGTQLSVL.

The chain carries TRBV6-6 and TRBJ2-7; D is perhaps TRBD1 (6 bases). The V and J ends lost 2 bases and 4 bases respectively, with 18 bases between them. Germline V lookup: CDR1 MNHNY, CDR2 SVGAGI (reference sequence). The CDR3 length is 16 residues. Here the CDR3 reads CASSYGTTSPSYEQYF. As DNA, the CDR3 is TGTGCCAGCAGTTACGGGACAACTTCCCCTTCTTACGAGCAGTACTTC.

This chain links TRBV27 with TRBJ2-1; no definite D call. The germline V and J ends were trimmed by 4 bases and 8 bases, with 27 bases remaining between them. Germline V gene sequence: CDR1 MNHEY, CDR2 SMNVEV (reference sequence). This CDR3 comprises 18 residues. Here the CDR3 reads CASSCLRQTENGRDEQFF. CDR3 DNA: TGTGCCAGCAGTTGCCTAAGGCAGACGGAGAACGGTAGGGATGAGCAGTTCTTC.

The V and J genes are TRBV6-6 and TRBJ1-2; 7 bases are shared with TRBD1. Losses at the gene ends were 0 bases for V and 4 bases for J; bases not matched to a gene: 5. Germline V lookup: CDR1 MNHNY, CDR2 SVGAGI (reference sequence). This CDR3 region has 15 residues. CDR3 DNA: TGTGCCAGCAGTTACTCCCGGACAGGTCCCTATGGCTACACCTTC. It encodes CASSYSRTGPYGYTF.

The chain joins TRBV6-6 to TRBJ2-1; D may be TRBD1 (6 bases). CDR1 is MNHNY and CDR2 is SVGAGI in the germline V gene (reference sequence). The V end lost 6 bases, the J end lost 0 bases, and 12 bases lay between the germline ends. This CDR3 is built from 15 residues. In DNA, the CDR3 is TGTGCCAGCAGAGTCGACAGGAGCTCCTACAATGAGCAGTTCTTC. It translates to CASRVDRSSYNEQFF.

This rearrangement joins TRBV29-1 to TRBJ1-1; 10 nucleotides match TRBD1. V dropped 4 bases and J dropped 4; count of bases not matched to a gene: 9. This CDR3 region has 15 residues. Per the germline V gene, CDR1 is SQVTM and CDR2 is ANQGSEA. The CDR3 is CSVVGGGQGTTEAFF. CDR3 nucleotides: TGCAGCGTTGTGGGAGGGGGACAGGGGACCACTGAAGCTTTCTTT.

The CDR3: CAISGAVDTEAFF. The CDR3 nucleotides read TGTGCCATCAGTGGGGCGGTAGACACTGAAGCTTTCTTT. The V gene is TRBV10-3, the J gene TRBJ1-1; D not certain. Germline CDR1 ENHRY, CDR2 SYGVKD. V was shortened by 4 bases and J by 3 bases, with 9 bases between the two germline ends. The CDR3 contains 13 residues.

CDR3 bases: TGTGCCAGCAGTCACGGATACGGGGGGCACCAAGAGACCCAGTACTTC. Translating gives CASSHGYGGHQETQYF. The genes are TRBV9 and TRBJ2-5, with D maybe TRBD2 (7 bases). There are 16 residues in the CDR3. The germline V and J ends were trimmed by 5 bases and 0 bases, with 17 bases remaining between them. Germline CDR1 reads SGDLS; CDR2 reads YYNGEE.

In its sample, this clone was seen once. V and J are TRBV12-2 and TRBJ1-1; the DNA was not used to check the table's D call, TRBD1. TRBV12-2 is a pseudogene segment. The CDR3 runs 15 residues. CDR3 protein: CASRLIQGRNTEAFF. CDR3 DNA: TGTGCAAGTCGCTTAATACAGGGCAGGAACACTGAAGCTTTCTTT.

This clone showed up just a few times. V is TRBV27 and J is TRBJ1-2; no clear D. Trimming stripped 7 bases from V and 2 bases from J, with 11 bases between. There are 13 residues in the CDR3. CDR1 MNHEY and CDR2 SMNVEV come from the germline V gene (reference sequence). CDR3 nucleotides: TGTGCCAGCAAGCAGGCAGAGAACTATGGCTACACCTTC. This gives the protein CASKQAENYGYTF.

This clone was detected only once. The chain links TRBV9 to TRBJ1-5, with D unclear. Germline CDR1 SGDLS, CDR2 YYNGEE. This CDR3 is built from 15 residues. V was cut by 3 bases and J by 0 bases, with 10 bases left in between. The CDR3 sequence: CASSASPGSNQPQHF. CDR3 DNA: TGTGCCAGCAGCGCATCTCCGGGTAGCAATCAGCCCCAGCATTTT.

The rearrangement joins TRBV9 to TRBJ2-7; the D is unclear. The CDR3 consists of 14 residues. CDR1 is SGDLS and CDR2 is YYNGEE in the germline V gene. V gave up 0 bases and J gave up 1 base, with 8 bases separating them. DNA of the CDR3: TGTGCCAGCAGCGTAGGGACCAAATCCTACGAGCAGTACTTC. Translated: CASSVGTKSYEQYF.

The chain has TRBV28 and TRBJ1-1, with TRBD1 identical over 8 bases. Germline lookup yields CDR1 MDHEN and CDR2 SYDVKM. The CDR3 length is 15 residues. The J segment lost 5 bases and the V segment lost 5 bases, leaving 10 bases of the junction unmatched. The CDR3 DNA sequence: TGTGCCAGCAGTCCGCGGACAGGGATGATAACTGAAGCTTTCTTT. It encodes CASSPRTGMITEAFF.